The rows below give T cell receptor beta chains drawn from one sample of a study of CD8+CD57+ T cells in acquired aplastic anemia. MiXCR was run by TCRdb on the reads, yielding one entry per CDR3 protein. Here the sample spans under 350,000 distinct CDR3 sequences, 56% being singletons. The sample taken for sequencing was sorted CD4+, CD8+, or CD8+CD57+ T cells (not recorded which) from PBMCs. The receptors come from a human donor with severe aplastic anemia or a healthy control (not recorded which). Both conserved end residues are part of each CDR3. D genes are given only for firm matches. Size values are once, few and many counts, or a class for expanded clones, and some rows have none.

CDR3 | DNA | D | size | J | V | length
CASSSTSGGAFEQYF | TGTGCCAGCAGTTCTACTAGCGGGGGGGCGTTCGAGCAGTACTTC | TRBD2 | many | TRBJ2-7 | TRBV28 | 15
CAISAQTISGNTIYF | TGTGCCATCAGTGCTCAAACTATCTCTGGAAACACCATATATTTT | - | - | TRBJ1-3 | TRBV10-3 | 15
CASSPRSWTTETYEQYF | TGTGCCAGCAGCCCCAGAAGCTGGACTACCGAAACCTACGAGCAGTACTTC | - | - | TRBJ2-7 | TRBV9 | 17
CASSEYAADTQYF | TGTGCCAGCAGTGAATATGCCGCAGATACGCAGTATTTT | - | - | TRBJ2-3 | TRBV25-1 | 13
CASTFGTGEGWNSPLHF | TGCGCCAGCACCTTTGGGACAGGAGAAGGCTGGAATTCACCCCTCCACTTT | TRBD1 | - | TRBJ1-6 | TRBV5-1 | 17
CASSVNGGNTIYF | TGTGCCAGCAGCGTTAATGGCGGAAACACCATATATTTT | - | many | TRBJ1-3 | TRBV9 | 13
CASSYVGLAGYEQYF | TGTGCCAGCAGTTACGTTGGACTAGCGGGCTACGAGCAGTACTTC | TRBD2 | many | TRBJ2-7 | TRBV6-6 | 15
CASRRGGRDSPLHF | TGTGCCAGCCGGCGGGGGGGACGGGATTCACCCCTCCACTTT | - | - | TRBJ1-6 | TRBV12-3/TRBV12-4 | 14
CSASRRGPNEQYF | TGCAGTGCTAGCCGCAGGGGGCCGAACGAGCAGTACTTC | TRBD1 | once | TRBJ2-7 | TRBV20-1 | 13
CASSQDEGWGVNETQYF | TGCGCCAGCAGCCAAGATGAGGGGTGGGGGGTCAATGAGACCCAGTACTTC | - | - | TRBJ2-5 | TRBV4-3 | 17
CASSHSQEAFF | TGTGCCAGCAGTCATTCACAAGAAGCTTTCTTT | - | few | TRBJ1-1 | TRBV12-3/TRBV12-4 | 11
CASSFSQTDTQYF | TGTGCCAGCAGCTTTTCCCAAACAGATACGCAGTATTTT | - | - | TRBJ2-3 | TRBV5-8 | 13
CSARRWQGSIYGYTF | TGCAGTGCTAGAAGGTGGCAGGGGAGTATCTATGGCTACACCTTC | - | - | TRBJ1-2 | TRBV20-1 | 15
CASSAGQGGRSPLHF | TGTGCCAGCAGCGCGGGACAGGGTGGTCGTTCACCCCTCCACTTT | TRBD1 | - | TRBJ1-6 | TRBV9 | 15
CASSFDRGSRQPTETQYF | TGTGCCAGCAGCTTCGACAGGGGGAGTAGGCAGCCTACTGAGACCCAGTACTTC | TRBD1 | few | TRBJ2-5 | TRBV7-2 | 18
CAIRASSGTAGELFF | TGTGCCATCAGGGCGTCTAGCGGGACGGCCGGGGAGCTGTTTTTT | TRBD2 | - | TRBJ2-2 | TRBV10-3 | 15
CASSAQVQETQYF | TGTGCCAGCAGCGCACAGGTCCAAGAGACCCAGTACTTC | - | - | TRBJ2-5 | TRBV11-2 | 13
CASSQVGAGNQPQHF | TGTGCCAGCAGCCAAGTTGGGGCAGGGAATCAGCCCCAGCATTTT | - | - | TRBJ1-5 | TRBV2 | 15
CSASPRTGSGEQYF | TGCAGTGCTAGCCCCCGGACAGGCTCTGGCGAGCAGTACTTC | TRBD1 | - | TRBJ2-7 | TRBV20-1 | 14
CASSIKRAGANVLTF | TGTGCCAGTAGTATAAAAAGGGCTGGGGCCAACGTCCTGACTTTC | - | many | TRBJ2-6 | TRBV19 | 15
CASSRDRATDTQYF | TGTGCCAGCAGTAGGGACAGGGCCACGGATACGCAGTATTTT | TRBD1 | - | TRBJ2-3 | TRBV6-5 | 14
CASSSGRDNTF | TGTGCCAGCAGTTCGGGCCGGGACAATACCTTC | - | few | TRBJ2-7 | TRBV7-2 | 11
CASSLGVRRVDTEAFF | TGTGCCAGCAGCTTAGGAGTACGGAGGGTAGACACTGAAGCTTTCTTT | - | - | TRBJ1-1 | TRBV7-2 | 16
CASSLGWASGGELFF | TGTGCCAGCAGCTTAGGTTGGGCGTCGGGCGGGGAGCTGTTTTTT | - | - | TRBJ2-2 | TRBV11-2 | 15
CASSPALPGTQYF | TGTGCCAGCAGCCCCGCGTTACCGGGTACCCAGTACTTC | - | - | TRBJ2-5 | TRBV7-9 | 13
CSASYGQGAYNEQFF | TGCAGTGCTAGTTACGGGCAGGGGGCATACAATGAGCAGTTCTTC | TRBD1 | many | TRBJ2-1 | TRBV20-1 | 15
CSARDLVNTEAFF | TGCAGTGCTAGAGATTTGGTGAACACTGAAGCTTTCTTT | - | once | TRBJ1-1 | TRBV20-1 | 13
CASSLAGSDEQYF | TGTGCCAGCAGCTTGGCCGGTTCCGACGAGCAGTACTTC | - | - | TRBJ2-7 | TRBV5-1 | 13
CASRVTSGSGYEQYF | TGTGCCAGCAGGGTGACTAGCGGGAGTGGGTACGAGCAGTACTTC | TRBD2 | once | TRBJ2-7 | TRBV2 | 15
CASSLGDTDTQYF | TGTGCCAGCAGCTTGGGGGACACAGATACGCAGTATTTT | - | many | TRBJ2-3 | TRBV5-8 | 13
CASSLDPKVRYTF | TGTGCCAGCAGCTTAGATCCTAAGGTTCGCTACACCTTC | - | many | TRBJ1-2 | TRBV11-2 | 13
CASSTGTGGGIPPRTNEKLFF | TGTGCCAGCAGTACCGGGACAGGGGGCGGGATCCCACCGAGAACTAATGAAAAACTGTTTTTT | TRBD1 | - | TRBJ1-4 | TRBV7-9 | 21
CSAILARATDTQYF | TGCAGCGCCATTTTGGCCAGGGCTACAGATACGCAGTATTTT | - | many | TRBJ2-3 | TRBV29-1 | 14
CASSQASQTQYF | TGTGCCAGCAGCCAAGCTTCGCAGACCCAGTACTTC | - | - | TRBJ2-5 | TRBV3-2 | 12
CATSDLGRDEQYF | TGTGCCACCAGTGATTTGGGCCGGGACGAGCAGTACTTC | - | - | TRBJ2-7 | TRBV24-1 | 13
CASGQNTEAFF | TGTGCCAGCGGCCAGAACACTGAAGCTTTCTTT | - | - | TRBJ1-1 | TRBV6-1 | 11
CASSLNAAYEQYF | TGTGCCAGCAGCTTAAACGCCGCCTACGAGCAGTACTTC | - | - | TRBJ2-7 | TRBV7-2 | 13
CASSSPGQDMNTEAFF | TGTGCCAGCAGTTCTCCGGGACAAGACATGAACACTGAAGCTTTCTTT | - | few | TRBJ1-1 | TRBV6-2/TRBV6-3 | 16
CASSLAPTQTSYEQYF | TGCGCCAGCAGCTTGGCCCCGACACAAACCTCCTACGAGCAGTACTTC | - | many | TRBJ2-7 | TRBV5-1 | 16
CASSGTGGDTGELFF | TGCGCCAGCAGCGGTACAGGGGGTGATACCGGGGAGCTGTTTTTT | TRBD1 | - | TRBJ2-2 | TRBV5-1 | 15
CASSRGRDNSPLHF | TGTGCCAGCAGCCGGGGGCGGGATAATTCACCCCTCCACTTT | - | many | TRBJ1-6 | TRBV9 | 14
CATRAGYNEQFF | TGTGCCACCAGAGCAGGGTACAATGAGCAGTTCTTC | - | once | TRBJ2-1 | TRBV24-1 | 12
CASSYTATGNYGYTF | TGTGCCAGCAGTTACACTGCGACAGGGAACTATGGCTACACCTTC | TRBD1 | many | TRBJ1-2 | TRBV6-2/TRBV6-3 | 15
CSPTASDTQYF | TGCAGCCCCACGGCATCAGATACGCAGTATTTT | - | - | TRBJ2-3 | TRBV29-1 | 11
CASFPGPTNTEAFF | TGTGCCAGCTTCCCCGGCCCCACGAACACTGAAGCTTTCTTT | - | few | TRBJ1-1 | TRBV7-9 | 14
CASSSGTGEAFF | TGTGCCAGCAGCTCAGGGACAGGAGAAGCTTTCTTT | TRBD1 | - | TRBJ1-1 | TRBV7-9 | 12